This T cell receptor (beta chain) was sequenced in a study of CD8 T cells in Susac syndrome. With 0 bases removed from V and 8 bases from J, the gap between germline ends came to 11 bases. The CDR3 has 13 residues. From germline, CDR1 is SGHNT and CDR2 YYREEE (reference sequence). RNA totalling roughly 0.5 to 1 ug underwent reverse transcription with random hexamers. TCRdb itself ran the immunoSEQ multiplex PCR reads through MiXCR, one entry per CDR3 protein. The sample shows fewer than 350,000 distinct CDR3 sequences, about 91% of them seen only once. V gene TRBV5-4 combines with J gene TRBJ1-2; D not certain. The sample taken for sequencing was CD4+ T cells from PBMCs. This TCR derives from a human donor with multiple sclerosis. This chain's CDR3 is CASSLDAVDGYTF. CDR3 sequence (DNA): TGTGCCAGCAGCTTGGATGCTGTAGACGGCTACACCTTC.